This T cell receptor (beta chain) was recorded in a study of blood T cell repertoires in COVID-19. Looked up from germline, CDR1 is SGHNT and CDR2 is YYREEE (reference sequence). The CDR3 is 16 residues long. Unmatched junction bases numbered 2, after V lost 0 bases and J lost 0 bases. Sequenced by immunoSEQ multiplex PCR; TCRdb stores in-frame clones only, minus some. The sample consists of about 88,000 clones, about 91% of them appearing once. Sequencing was performed on peripheral blood. The chain recombines TRBV5-4 with TRBJ2-1, with 8 positions matching TRBD2. The receptor was derived from a woman aged 80 or over with active COVID-19. The CDR3 is CASSLVAGFSYNEQFF. CDR3 nucleotides: TGTGCCAGCAGCTTGGTAGCGGGATTCTCCTACAATGAGCAGTTCTTC. Together with reference TRBV5-4 and TRBJ2-1, the CDR3 gives the full variable domain: ETGVTQSPTHLIKTRGQQVTLRCSSQSGHNTVSWYQQALGQGPQFIFQYYREEENGRGNFPPRFSGLQFPNYSSELNVNALELDDSALYLCASSLVAGFSYNEQFFGPGTRLTVL.